These 12 T cell receptor beta chains share one sample of origin, sequenced in a study of T cells of healthy individuals. MiXCR was run by TCRdb on the 5' RACE reads, yielding one entry per CDR3 protein. The sample lists tens of thousands of distinct CDR3 sequences; approximately 5.4% were seen once. The receptor source for this set is a female donor in good health.

This clonotype occurred a few times. The V and J genes are TRBV2 and TRBJ2-1; D not certain. Germline CDR1 is SNHLY and CDR2 is FYNNEI. Between the trimmed V and J ends, which lost 4 bases and 9 bases, there was a span of 13 bases. The CDR3 totals 13 residues. The CDR3 region is CASSGRGSGEQFF. CDR3 nucleotide sequence: TGTGCCAGCAGTGGGAGAGGTTCTGGTGAGCAGTTCTTC.

This clonotype was seen at least ten times. The chain links TRBV29-1 to TRBJ2-5, with D possibly TRBD2 on 6 matching bases. This CDR3 is 17 amino acids long. V was shortened by 2 bases and J by 2 bases, with 21 bases between the two germline ends. CDR1 SQVTM and CDR2 ANQGSEA come from the germline V gene. CDR3 region: CSVEYRKAGGRQETQYF. CDR3 DNA: TGCAGCGTTGAATATCGAAAAGCGGGCGGACGGCAAGAGACCCAGTACTTC.

This clonotype was counted between two and nine times. The rearrangement links TRBV5-6 to TRBJ2-4, with TRBD2 matching 7 bases. The V gene's germline CDR1 is SGHDT and CDR2 YYEEEE. The CDR3 has 15 amino acids. J was trimmed by 4 bases and V by 0 bases; bases with no gene match: 4. Here the CDR3 reads CASSLAGGSKNIQYF. For the CDR3, the DNA is TGTGCCAGCAGCTTGGCCGGCGGGAGTAAAAACATTCAGTACTTC.

V gene TRBV12-3 or TRBV12-4 combines with J gene TRBJ1-4; possibly TRBD1 for D (6 bases). CDR3 length: 13 amino acids. V lost 6 bases, J lost 8 bases, and 13 bases lay in between. The CDR3 is CASSKQGVEKLFF. The CDR3, as DNA: TGTGCCAGCAGCAAACAGGGAGTCGAAAAACTGTTTTTT.

In this sample, this clonotype turned up a few times. The rearrangement uses TRBV5-1 and TRBJ1-2; 7 bases are shared with TRBD1. The V gene's germline CDR1 is SGHRS and CDR2 YFSETQ. This CDR3 is built from 13 residues. J gave up 2 bases and V 4 bases, and 2 bases lay outside the gene matches. CDR3 region: CASSTDRNYGYTF. Here the CDR3 DNA reads TGCGCCAGCAGCACGGACAGGAACTATGGCTACACCTTC.

This clonotype was seen ten or more times. The rearrangement uses TRBV12-3 or TRBV12-4 and TRBJ1-1; 9 bases fit TRBD1. V trimming: 3 bases; J trimming: 5 bases; junction bases outside the gene matches: 7. The CDR3 is made up of 15 amino acids. DNA of the CDR3: TGTGCCAGCAGTTTCGAGGGACAGGGTCAGACTGAAGCTTTCTTT. As protein: CASSFEGQGQTEAFF.

This clonotype came up many times. V is TRBV6-1 and J is TRBJ2-1; TRBD2 is a possible D gene (6 bases). Germline V gene data show CDR1 as MNHNS and CDR2 as SASEGT. V shed 3 bases and J shed 0 bases, with 12 bases lying between them. CDR3 size: 16 residues. The CDR3 bases are TGTGCCAGCAGTGACGGGACTTTGGGCTCCTACAATGAGCAGTTCTTC. Its protein product is CASSDGTLGSYNEQFF.

This sequence joins TRBV6-6 and TRBJ2-7, with D perhaps given as TRBD1 or TRBD2 (5 bases each). The germline CDR1 and CDR2 sequences are MNHNY and SVGAGI (reference sequence). CDR3 length: 14 amino acids. V lost 2 bases, J lost 7 bases, and 15 bases lay in between. The CDR3 nucleotides are TGTGCCAGCAGTTACGGGACCTACCTTGGGGAGCAGTACTTC. It translates to CASSYGTYLGEQYF.

This clonotype was detected ten times or more. CDR3 sequence (DNA): TGCGCCAGCAGCCCTGGACTAGCGGGAGTGGTAAACAATGAGCAGTTCTTC. Protein product: CASSPGLAGVVNNEQFF. The chain carries TRBV5-1 and TRBJ2-1; TRBD2 agrees at 13 bases. The germline CDR1 and CDR2 sequences are SGHRS and YFSETQ. V was clipped by 4 bases and J by 5 bases; unmatched bases: 9. CDR3 length: 17 residues. Combining the CDR3 with reference TRBV5-1 and TRBJ2-1 gives the whole variable domain KAGVTQTPRYLIKTRGQQVTLSCSPISGHRSVSWYQQTPGQGLQFLFEYFSETQRNKGNFPGRFSGRQFSNSRSEMNVSTLELGDSALYLCASSPGLAGVVNNEQFFGPGTRLTVL.

This clonotype was detected ten times or more. The rearrangement uses TRBV7-2 and TRBJ2-1, with 9 bases that match TRBD2. V lost 3 bases, J lost 8 bases, and 17 bases stayed unmatched. The V gene's germline CDR1 is SGHTA and CDR2 FQGNSA. The CDR3 has 18 residues. CDR3: CASSLVLAGTLGEDEQFF. The CDR3 coding sequence is TGTGCCAGCAGCTTGGTTCTAGCGGGAACGTTAGGAGAGGATGAGCAGTTCTTC. The full variable domain, rest sourced from reference TRBV7-2 and TRBJ2-1, is GAGVSQSPSNKVTEKGKDVELRCDPISGHTALYWYRQSLGQGLEFLIYFQGNSAPDKSGLPSDRFSAERTGGSVSTLTIQRTQQEDSAVYLCASSLVLAGTLGEDEQFFGPGTRLTVL.

J is TRBJ2-1 and V is TRBV5-4; D possibly corresponds to TRBD2 (6 bases). Germline CDR1 is SGHNT and CDR2 is YYREEE (reference sequence). This CDR3 has 14 amino acids. The germline V and J ends were trimmed by 4 bases and 8 bases, with 16 bases remaining between them. The CDR3 DNA is TGTGCCAGCAGCCAGACTAGTGTCCCGGATGAGCAGTTCTTC. Translation gives CASSQTSVPDEQFF.

The chain uses TRBV11-2 and TRBJ1-1; D remains unclear. CDR1 and CDR2 (germline): SGHAT, FQNNGV. V was shortened by 1 base and J by 0 bases, with 9 bases between the two germline ends. CDR3 size: 15 residues. As DNA, the CDR3 is TGTGCCAGCAGCTTAGTCGACGGAATGAACACTGAAGCTTTCTTT. It encodes CASSLVDGMNTEAFF.